This record looks at one T cell receptor beta chain sequence and its context. The repertoire was sequenced with immunoSEQ multiplex PCR; TCRdb's copy has only in-frame clones and lacks some. The profile covers approximately 150,000 clones, with approximately 80% appearing a single time and roughly 5.6% taken by the ten largest. Living in about two dozen US areas, the participants were between about 18 and 100 years of age. Individuals in the exposed group had encountered a COVID-19 case within 2 weeks preceding study entry. With 5 bases removed from V and 6 bases from J, the gap between germline ends came to 8 bases. This CDR3 is built from 13 residues. CDR1 MRHNA and CDR2 SNTAGT come from the germline V gene. This sample was taken from a study of blood T cell repertoires in COVID-19.

The sequenced sample consisted of PBMCs or T cells enriched from blood (not recorded which). The TCR comes from a man in his sixties or seventies who had been exposed to COVID-19. V usage is TRBV6-4 and J usage is TRBJ1-6; D is perhaps TRBD1 (5 bases). CDR3: CASSYDSNSPLHF. As DNA, the CDR3 is TGTGCCAGCAGTTATGACAGTAATTCACCCCTCCACTTT.